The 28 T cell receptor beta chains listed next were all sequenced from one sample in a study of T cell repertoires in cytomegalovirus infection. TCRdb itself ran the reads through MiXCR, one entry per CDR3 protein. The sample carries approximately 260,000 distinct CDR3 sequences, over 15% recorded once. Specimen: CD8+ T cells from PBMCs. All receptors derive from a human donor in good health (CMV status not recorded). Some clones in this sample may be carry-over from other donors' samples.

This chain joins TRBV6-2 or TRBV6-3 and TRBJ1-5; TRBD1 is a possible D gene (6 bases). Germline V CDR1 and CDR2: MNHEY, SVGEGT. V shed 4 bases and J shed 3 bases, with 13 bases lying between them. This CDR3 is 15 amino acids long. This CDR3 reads CASSLPGQDNQPQHF. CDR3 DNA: TGTGCCAGCAGTTTACCGGGACAAGACAATCAGCCCCAGCATTTT.

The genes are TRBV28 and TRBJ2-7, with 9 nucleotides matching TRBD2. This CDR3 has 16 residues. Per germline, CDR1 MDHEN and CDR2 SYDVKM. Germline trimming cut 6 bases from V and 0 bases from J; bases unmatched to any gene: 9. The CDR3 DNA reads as TGTGCCAGCAGATCTAATCCGGGACTAGCCTCCTACGAGCAGTACTTC. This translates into CASRSNPGLASYEQYF.

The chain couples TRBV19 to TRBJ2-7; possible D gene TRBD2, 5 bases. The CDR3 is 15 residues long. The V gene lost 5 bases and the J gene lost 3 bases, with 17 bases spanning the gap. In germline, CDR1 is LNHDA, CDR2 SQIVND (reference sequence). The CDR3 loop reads CASSLAGLMFYEQYF. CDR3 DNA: TGTGCCAGTAGTCTCGCGGGTTTGATGTTCTACGAGCAGTACTTC.

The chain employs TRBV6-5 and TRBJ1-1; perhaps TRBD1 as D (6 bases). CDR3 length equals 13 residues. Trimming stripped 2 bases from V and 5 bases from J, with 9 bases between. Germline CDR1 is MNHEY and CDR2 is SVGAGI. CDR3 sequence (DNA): TGTGCCAGCAGTTACACAGGGAATACTGAAGCTTTCTTT. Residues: CASSYTGNTEAFF.

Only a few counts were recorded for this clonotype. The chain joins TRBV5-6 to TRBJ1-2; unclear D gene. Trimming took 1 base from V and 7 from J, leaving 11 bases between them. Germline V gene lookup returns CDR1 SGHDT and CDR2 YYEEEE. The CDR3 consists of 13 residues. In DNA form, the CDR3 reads TGTGCCAGCAGCTTGAAACAGTCTACTGGCTACACCTTC. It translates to CASSLKQSTGYTF.

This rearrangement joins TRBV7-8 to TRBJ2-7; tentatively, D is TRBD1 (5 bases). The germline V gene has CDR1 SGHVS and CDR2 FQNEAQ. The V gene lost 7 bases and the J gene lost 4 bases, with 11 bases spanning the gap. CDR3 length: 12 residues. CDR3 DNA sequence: TGTGCCAGCAATGGCAGGGATTACGAGCAGTACTTC. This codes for CASNGRDYEQYF.

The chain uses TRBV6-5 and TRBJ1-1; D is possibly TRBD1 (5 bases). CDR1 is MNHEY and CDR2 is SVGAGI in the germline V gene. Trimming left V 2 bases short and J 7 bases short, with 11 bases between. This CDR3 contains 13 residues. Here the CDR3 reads CASSYAGQGEAFF. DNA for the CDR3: TGTGCCAGCAGTTACGCGGGTCAGGGTGAAGCTTTCTTT.

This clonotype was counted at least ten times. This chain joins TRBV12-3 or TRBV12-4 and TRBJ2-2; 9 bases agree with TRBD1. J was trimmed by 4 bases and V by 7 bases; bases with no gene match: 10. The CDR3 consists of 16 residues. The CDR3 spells CASISQGARGTGELFF. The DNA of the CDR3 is TGTGCCAGCATATCACAGGGGGCGCGAGGCACCGGGGAGCTGTTTTTT.

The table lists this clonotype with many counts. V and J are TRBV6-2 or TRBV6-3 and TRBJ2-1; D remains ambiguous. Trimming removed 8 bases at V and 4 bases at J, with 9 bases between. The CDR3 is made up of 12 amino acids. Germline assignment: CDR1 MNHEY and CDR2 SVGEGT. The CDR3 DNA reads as TGTGCCAGCCAAGGCAGTTACAATGAGCAGTTCTTC. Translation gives CASQGSYNEQFF.

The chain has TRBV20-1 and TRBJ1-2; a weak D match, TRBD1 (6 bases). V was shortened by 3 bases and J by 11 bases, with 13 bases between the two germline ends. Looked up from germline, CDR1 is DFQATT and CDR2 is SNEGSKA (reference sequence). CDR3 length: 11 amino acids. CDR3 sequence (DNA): TGCAGTGCTAGTGGACAGCGGGGATACACCTTC. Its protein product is CSASGQRGYTF.

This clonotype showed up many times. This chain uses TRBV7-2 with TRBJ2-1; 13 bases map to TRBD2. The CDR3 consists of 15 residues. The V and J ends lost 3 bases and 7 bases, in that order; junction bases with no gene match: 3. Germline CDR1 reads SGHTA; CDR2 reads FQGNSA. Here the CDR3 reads CASSLGTSGVNEQFF. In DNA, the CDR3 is TGTGCCAGCAGCTTGGGGACTAGCGGGGTAAATGAGCAGTTCTTC.

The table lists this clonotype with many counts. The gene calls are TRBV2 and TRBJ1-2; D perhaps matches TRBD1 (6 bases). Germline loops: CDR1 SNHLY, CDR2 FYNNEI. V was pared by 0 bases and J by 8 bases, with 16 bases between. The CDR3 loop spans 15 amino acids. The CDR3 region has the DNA TGTGCCAGCAGTGAAGCGCTCACAGGGTTAAACGGCTACACCTTC. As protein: CASSEALTGLNGYTF.

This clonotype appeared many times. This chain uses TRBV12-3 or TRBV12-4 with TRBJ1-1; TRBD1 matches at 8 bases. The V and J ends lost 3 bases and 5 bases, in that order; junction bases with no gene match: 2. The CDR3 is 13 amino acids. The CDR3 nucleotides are TGTGCCAGCAGTTTGGGACAGGTTACTGAAGCTTTCTTT. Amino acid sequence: CASSLGQVTEAFF.

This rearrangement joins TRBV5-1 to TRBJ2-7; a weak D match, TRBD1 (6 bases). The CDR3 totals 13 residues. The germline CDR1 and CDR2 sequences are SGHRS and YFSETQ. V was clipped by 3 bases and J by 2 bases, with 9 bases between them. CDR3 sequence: CASSWDNAYEQYF. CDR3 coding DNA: TGCGCCAGCAGCTGGGACAACGCCTACGAGCAGTACTTC.

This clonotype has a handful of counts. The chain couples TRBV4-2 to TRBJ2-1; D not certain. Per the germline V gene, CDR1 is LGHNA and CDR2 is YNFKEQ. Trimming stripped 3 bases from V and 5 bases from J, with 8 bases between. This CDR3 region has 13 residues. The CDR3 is CASSHSADNEQFF. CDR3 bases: TGTGCCAGCAGCCATTCGGCCGACAATGAGCAGTTCTTC.

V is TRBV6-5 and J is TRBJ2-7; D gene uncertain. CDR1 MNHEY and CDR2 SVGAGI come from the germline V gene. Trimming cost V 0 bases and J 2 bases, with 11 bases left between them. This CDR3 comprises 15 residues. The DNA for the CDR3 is TGTGCCAGCAGTTACTCGTCAGGCCTAGCCTACGAGCAGTACTTC. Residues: CASSYSSGLAYEQYF.

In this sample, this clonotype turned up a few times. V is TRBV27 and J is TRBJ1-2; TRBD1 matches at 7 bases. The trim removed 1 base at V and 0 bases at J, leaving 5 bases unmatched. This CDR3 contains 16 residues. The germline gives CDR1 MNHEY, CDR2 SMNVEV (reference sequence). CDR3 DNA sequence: TGTGCCAGCAGTTTATGGGGGGACAGCACTAACTATGGCTACACCTTC. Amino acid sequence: CASSLWGDSTNYGYTF.

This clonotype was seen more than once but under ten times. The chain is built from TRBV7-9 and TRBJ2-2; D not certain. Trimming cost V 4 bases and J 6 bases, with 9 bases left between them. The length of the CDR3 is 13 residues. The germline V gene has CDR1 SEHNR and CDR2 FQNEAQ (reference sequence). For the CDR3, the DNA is TGTGCCAGCAGCTCTATTCTTCCCGGGGAGCTGTTTTTT. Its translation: CASSSILPGELFF.

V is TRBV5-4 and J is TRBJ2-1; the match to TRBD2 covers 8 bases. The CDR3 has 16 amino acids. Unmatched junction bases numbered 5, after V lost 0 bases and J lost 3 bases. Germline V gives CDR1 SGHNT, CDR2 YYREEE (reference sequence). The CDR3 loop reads CASSLDDGGVYNEQFF. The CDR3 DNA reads TGTGCCAGCAGCTTGGATGACGGGGGGGTCTACAATGAGCAGTTCTTC.

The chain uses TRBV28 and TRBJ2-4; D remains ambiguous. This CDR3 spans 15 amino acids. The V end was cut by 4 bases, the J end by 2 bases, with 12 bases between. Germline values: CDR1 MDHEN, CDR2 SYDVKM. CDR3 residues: CASSSISTPKNIQYF. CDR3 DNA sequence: TGTGCCAGCAGTTCCATTAGCACCCCCAAAAACATTCAGTACTTC.

The CDR3 nucleotides are TGCGCCAGCAGCTTGGAAGTAGTGGAAACAGATACGCAGTATTTT. Its translation: CASSLEVVETDTQYF. The chain links TRBV5-1 to TRBJ2-3; D gene unclear. Germline loops: CDR1 SGHRS, CDR2 YFSETQ. V gave up 0 bases and J gave up 3 bases, with 11 bases separating them. The CDR3 length is 15 residues.

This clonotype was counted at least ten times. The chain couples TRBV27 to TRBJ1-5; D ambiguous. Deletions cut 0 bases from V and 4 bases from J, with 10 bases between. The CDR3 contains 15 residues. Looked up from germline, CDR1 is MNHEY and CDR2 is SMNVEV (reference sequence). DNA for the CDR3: TGTGCCAGCAGTTTATCGGGCCCCTCTAATCAGCCCCAGCATTTT. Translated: CASSLSGPSNQPQHF.

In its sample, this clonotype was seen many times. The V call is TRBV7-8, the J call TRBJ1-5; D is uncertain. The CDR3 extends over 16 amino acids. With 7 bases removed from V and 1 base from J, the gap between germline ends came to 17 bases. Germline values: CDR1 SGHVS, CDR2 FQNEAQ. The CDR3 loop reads CASTDIGSLSNQPQHF. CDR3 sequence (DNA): TGTGCCAGCACCGATATTGGCTCTTTGAGCAATCAGCCCCAGCATTTT.

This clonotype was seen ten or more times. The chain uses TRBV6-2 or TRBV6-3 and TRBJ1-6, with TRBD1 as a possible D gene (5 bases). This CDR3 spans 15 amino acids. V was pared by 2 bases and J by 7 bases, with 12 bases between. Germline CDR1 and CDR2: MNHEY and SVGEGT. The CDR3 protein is CASSYRDGGNSPLHF. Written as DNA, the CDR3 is TGTGCCAGCAGTTACCGGGACGGGGGAAATTCACCCCTCCACTTT.

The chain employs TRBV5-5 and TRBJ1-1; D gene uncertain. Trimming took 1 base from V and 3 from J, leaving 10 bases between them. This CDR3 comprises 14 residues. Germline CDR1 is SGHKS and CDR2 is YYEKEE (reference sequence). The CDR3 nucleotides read TGTGCCAGCAGCTTGCGGAGCGGGTACACTGAAGCTTTCTTT. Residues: CASSLRSGYTEAFF.

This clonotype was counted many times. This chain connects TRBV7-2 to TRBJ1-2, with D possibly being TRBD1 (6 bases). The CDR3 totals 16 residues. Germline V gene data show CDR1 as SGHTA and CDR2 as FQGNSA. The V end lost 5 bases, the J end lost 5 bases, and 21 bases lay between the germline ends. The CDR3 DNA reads TGTGCCAGCAGCACGGCGGGGGCAAAGTCCCTTTATGGCTACACCTTC. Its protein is CASSTAGAKSLYGYTF.

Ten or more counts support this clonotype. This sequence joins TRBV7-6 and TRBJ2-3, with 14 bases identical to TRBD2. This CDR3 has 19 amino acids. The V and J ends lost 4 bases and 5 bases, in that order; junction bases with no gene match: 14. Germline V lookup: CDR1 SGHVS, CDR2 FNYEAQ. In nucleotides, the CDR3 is TGTGCCAGCAGCTCGCCCAAGACTAGCGGGGGGGCCGACAGAGATACGCAGTATTTT. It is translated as CASSSPKTSGGADRDTQYF.

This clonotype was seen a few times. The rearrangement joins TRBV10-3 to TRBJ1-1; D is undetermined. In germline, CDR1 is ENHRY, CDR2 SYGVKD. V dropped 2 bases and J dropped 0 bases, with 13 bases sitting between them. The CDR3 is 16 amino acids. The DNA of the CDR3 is TGTGCCATCAGTGAGGAGGAGGGCGAACTGAACACTGAAGCTTTCTTT. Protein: CAISEEEGELNTEAFF.